This T cell receptor (beta chain) was recovered during a study of radiation and T cells in renal cell carcinoma. Overall study findings and caveats: Without pretreatment biopsies, baseline tumor clonotype presence was undetermined. Dominant CDR3 motifs were more common in irradiated tumors than controls.

Remarks on this clone: The antigen is unknown.

As for treatment: 15 Gy SBRT to primary tumor, nephrectomy 4 weeks later. Nephrectomy followed 15 Gy stereotactic body radiation by 4 weeks. V gave up 5 bases and J gave up 4 bases; unmatched junction bases: 14. In germline, CDR1 is SEHNR, CDR2 FQNEAQ (reference sequence). The CDR3 runs 18 residues. Data came from immunoSEQ multiplex PCR; TCRdb stores just in-frame clones and leaves some out. The sample carries nearly 20,000 clones, approximately 60% recorded once. The sample was tumor tissue, taken from a patient whose treatment included radiotherapy and nephrectomy. This clonotype was sampled from a woman aged 65 to 85 with renal cell carcinoma. This chain joins TRBV7-9 and TRBJ2-1; 10 bases align to TRBD2. The CDR3, as DNA: TGTGCCAGCAGCCAACCCACTAGCGGGGAGGGAGGTTACAATGAGCAGTTCTTC. It codes for CASSQPTSGEGGYNEQFF.